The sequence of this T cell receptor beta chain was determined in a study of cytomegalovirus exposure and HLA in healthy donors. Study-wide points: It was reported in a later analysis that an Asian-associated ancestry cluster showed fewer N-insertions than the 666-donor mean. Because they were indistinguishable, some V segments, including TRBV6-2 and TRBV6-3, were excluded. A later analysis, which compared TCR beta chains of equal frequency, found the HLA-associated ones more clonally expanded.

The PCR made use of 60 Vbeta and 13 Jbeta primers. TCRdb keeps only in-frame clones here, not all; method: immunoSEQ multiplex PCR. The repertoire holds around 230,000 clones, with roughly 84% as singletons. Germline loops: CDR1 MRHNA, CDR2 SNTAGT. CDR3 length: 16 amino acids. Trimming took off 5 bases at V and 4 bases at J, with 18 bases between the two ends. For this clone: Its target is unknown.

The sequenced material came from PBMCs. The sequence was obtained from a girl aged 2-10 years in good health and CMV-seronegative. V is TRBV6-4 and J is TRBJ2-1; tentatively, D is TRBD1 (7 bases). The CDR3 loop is CASSPRPGGPYNEQFF. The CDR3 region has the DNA TGTGCCAGCAGTCCTCGCCCAGGGGGGCCGTACAATGAGCAGTTCTTC.